A single sample is the source of the 24 T cell receptor beta chains below, sequenced in a study of OX40 agonist ivuxolimab in advanced cancers. This table comes from immunoSEQ multiplex PCR, and its TCRdb copy is limited to in-frame clones, with some not included. The repertoire holds around 60,000 clones, with 80% to 95% as singletons. Sequencing used CD4+ or CD8+ T cells sorted from blood, obtained in a trial of the OX40 agonist ivuxolimab. Source of these receptors: an adult with an advanced solid tumor such as melanoma, head and neck, liver or kidney cancer.

The V call is TRBV6-1, the J call TRBJ2-7; tentatively, D is TRBD1 (5 bases). This CDR3 contains 13 residues. V was pared by 6 bases and J by 1 base, with 10 bases between. The germline CDR1 and CDR2 sequences are MNHNS and SASEGT. The CDR3 nucleotides read TGTGCCAGCAGGTTGACAGCGTCCTACGAGCAGTACTTC. It is translated as CASRLTASYEQYF.

The gene calls are TRBV7-6 and TRBJ2-7; the D gene is possibly TRBD1 (6 bases). V shed 5 bases and J shed 1 base, with 15 bases lying between them. The germline V gene has CDR1 SGHVS and CDR2 FNYEAQ. The CDR3 sequence is 15 residues long. The CDR3 DNA reads TGTGCCAGCAGCAAAAGACCGGGACAATCCTACGAGCAGTACTTC. Protein: CASSKRPGQSYEQYF.

This chain links TRBV10-3 with TRBJ2-2, with 9 bases matching TRBD2. V lost 11 bases, J lost 5 bases, and 0 bases stayed unmatched. CDR3 size: 11 residues. CDR1 is ENHRY and CDR2 is SYGVKD in the germline V gene. CDR3 residues: CAAGGTGELFF. The CDR3, as DNA: TGTGCCGCGGGGGGGACCGGGGAGCTGTTTTTT.

The chain couples TRBV9 to TRBJ1-2, with a weak D call TRBD1 (6 bases). With 0 bases removed from V and 0 bases from J, the gap between germline ends came to 21 bases. This CDR3 region has 19 residues. CDR1 is SGDLS and CDR2 is YYNGEE in the germline V gene. The CDR3 is CASSVGATGAPDPNYGYTF. The CDR3 DNA reads as TGTGCCAGCAGCGTAGGGGCTACGGGGGCCCCGGACCCTAACTATGGCTACACCTTC.

The chain's CDR3 is CASSFYMAGEAKTQYF. CDR3 bases: TGCGCCAGCAGCTTCTATATGGCGGGAGAGGCCAAGACCCAGTACTTC. The chain combines TRBV5-1 with TRBJ2-5; 7 nucleotides align to TRBD2. V shed 2 bases, J shed 6 bases, and the junction held 13 bases outside the gene matches. Germline V gives CDR1 SGHRS, CDR2 YFSETQ. CDR3 length equals 16 residues.

The rearrangement links TRBV5-1 to TRBJ1-2; 9 bases are a match to TRBD1. Germline CDR1 is SGHRS and CDR2 is YFSETQ. With V trimmed by 5 bases and J by 8 bases, 10 bases remained unmatched. This CDR3 is built from 14 residues. In DNA, the CDR3 is TGCGCCAGCAGTTTCGAAACAGGGGGCGAGGGCTACACCTTC. This translates into CASSFETGGEGYTF.

The chain uses TRBV10-3 and TRBJ1-1; unclear D gene. This CDR3 is built from 11 residues. CDR1 ENHRY and CDR2 SYGVKD come from the germline V gene. The V gene lost 4 bases and the J gene lost 7 bases, with 7 bases spanning the gap. CDR3 residues: CAISGGGEAFF. The DNA of the CDR3 is TGTGCCATCAGTGGGGGAGGTGAAGCTTTCTTT.

Concerning this clone itself: The final CDR3 position lacks the conserved phenylalanine or tryptophan, pointing to a likely read error. The DNA is left out, because the CDR3 cannot be placed on it with certainty; the CDR3 is given as TCRdb lists it. The gene calls are TRBV6-6 and TRBJ1-1. Germline lookup yields CDR1 MNHNY and CDR2 SVGAGI (reference sequence). Both ends counted, the CDR3 spans 9 residues. CDR3 residues: CASSRLTLE.

V is TRBV9 and J is TRBJ2-5; the D is unclear. V lost 4 bases and J 7 bases, leaving 17 bases between the germline ends. Germline lookup yields CDR1 SGDLS and CDR2 YYNGEE. There are 14 residues in the CDR3. The CDR3 loop reads CASSPSLAAGTQYF. The CDR3 DNA reads as TGTGCCAGCAGCCCCAGTCTGGCCGCTGGGACCCAGTACTTC.

The chain uses TRBV19 and TRBJ1-5; D is possibly TRBD1 (5 bases). CDR3 length: 15 residues. The germline gives CDR1 LNHDA, CDR2 SQIVND (reference sequence). The V end was cut by 3 bases, the J end by 1 base, with 10 bases between. CDR3 amino acids: CASSIEGTSNQPQHF. CDR3 sequence (DNA): TGTGCCAGTAGTATCGAGGGGACCAGCAATCAGCCCCAGCATTTT.

The J gene is TRBJ2-2, the V gene TRBV4-1; D is unresolved. V was shortened by 1 base and J by 2 bases, with 5 bases between the two germline ends. Per germline, CDR1 MGHRA and CDR2 YSYEKL. The CDR3 has 14 residues. The CDR3 DNA sequence: TGCGCCAGCAGCCAAGTGGGAAACACCGGGGAGCTGTTTTTT. Translation: CASSQVGNTGELFF.

The J gene is TRBJ2-1, the V gene TRBV9; 7 bases are shared with TRBD2. Germline loops: CDR1 SGDLS, CDR2 YYNGEE. J lost 1 base, V lost 4 bases, and 2 bases had no gene match. The CDR3 covers 14 residues. The CDR3 DNA is TGTGCCAGCAGCCCTAGCGGTTCCTACAATGAGCAGTTCTTC. This translates into CASSPSGSYNEQFF. Full variable domain (remainder filled in from reference TRBV9 and TRBJ2-1): DSGVTQTPKHLITATGQRVTLRCSPRSGDLSVYWYQQSLDQGLQFLIQYYNGEERAKGNILERFSAQQFPDLHSELNLSSLELGDSALYFCASSPSGSYNEQFFGPGTRLTVL.

The rearrangement uses TRBV6-1 and TRBJ2-1; no firm D call. Germline loops: CDR1 MNHNS, CDR2 SASEGT. Trimming took 7 bases from V and 8 from J, leaving 9 bases between them. The CDR3 runs 11 residues. The CDR3 loop reads CASKYRDEQFF. The CDR3 bases are TGTGCCAGCAAATATAGAGATGAGCAGTTCTTC.

The genes are TRBV9 and TRBJ2-6, with D perhaps TRBD2 (6 bases). The germline V and J ends were trimmed by 0 bases and 0 bases, with 19 bases remaining between them. The CDR3 totals 20 residues. Looked up from germline, CDR1 is SGDLS and CDR2 is YYNGEE. As DNA, the CDR3 is TGTGCCAGCAGCGTAGCAATTGGAGGGACGGGGCTCTCTGGGGCCAACGTCCTGACTTTC. Its protein is CASSVAIGGTGLSGANVLTF.

This sequence joins TRBV5-4 and TRBJ1-1; D call uncertain. V lost 4 bases, J lost 8 bases, and 9 bases lay in between. CDR3 size: 11 residues. The V gene's germline CDR1 is SGHNT and CDR2 YYREEE (reference sequence). The CDR3 DNA sequence: TGTGCCAGCAGCGATGGACCCGAAGCTTTCTTT. The encoded protein is CASSDGPEAFF.

A note on this clone: The sample holds other DNA sequences that translate to the same CDR3. V and J are TRBV11-3 and TRBJ1-2; D not certain. The V gene lost 1 base and the J gene lost 7 bases, with 7 bases spanning the gap. Germline V gene sequence: CDR1 SGHNT, CDR2 YENEEA. The CDR3 covers 12 residues. CDR3 protein: CASSLAGSGYTF. CDR3 nucleotide sequence: TGTGCCAGCAGCTTAGCCGGGAGTGGCTACACCTTC.

V gene TRBV27 combines with J gene TRBJ2-7; D is perhaps TRBD1 or TRBD2 (6 bases each). The germline V gene has CDR1 MNHEY and CDR2 SMNVEV (reference sequence). The length of the CDR3 is 14 residues. V was trimmed by 5 bases and J by 3 bases, leaving 14 bases between them. This chain's CDR3 is CASSLKGGIYEQYF. In DNA form, the CDR3 reads TGTGCCAGCAGTCTTAAGGGGGGAATCTACGAGCAGTACTTC.

This clone was observed a single time. The CDR3 here is CATTSGRSSYEQYF. CDR3 coding DNA: TGTGCCACTACTAGCGGGAGGAGCTCCTACGAGCAGTACTTC. The genes are TRBV5-4 and TRBJ2-7; 12 bases agree with TRBD2. Germline trimming cut 9 bases from V and 0 bases from J; bases unmatched to any gene: 4. The CDR3 runs 14 residues. Germline loops: CDR1 SGHNT, CDR2 YYREEE (reference sequence).

The CDR3, as DNA: TGCGCCAGCAGCTTAGGCCCAAACCCCTACGAGCAGTACTTC. Translating gives CASSLGPNPYEQYF. The V and J genes are TRBV5-1 and TRBJ2-7; D gene ambiguous. Germline values: CDR1 SGHRS, CDR2 YFSETQ. Trimming pared 2 bases from V and 2 bases from J, leaving 11 bases between. CDR3 size: 14 residues.

V usage is TRBV2 and J usage is TRBJ2-1; D remains ambiguous. This CDR3 contains 10 residues. Germline V gene sequence: CDR1 SNHLY, CDR2 FYNNEI. V shed 7 bases and J shed 6 bases, with 4 bases lying between them. The CDR3 sequence: CASKVNEQFF. In DNA form, the CDR3 reads TGTGCCAGCAAGGTCAATGAGCAGTTCTTC. Full variable domain (remainder filled in from reference TRBV2 and TRBJ2-1): EPEVTQTPSHQVTQMGQEVILRCVPISNHLYFYWYRQILGQKVEFLVSFYNNEISEKSEIFDDQFSVERPDGSNFTLKIRSTKLEDSAMYFCASKVNEQFFGPGTRLTVL.

The genes are TRBV7-9 and TRBJ2-5, with a tentative D call TRBD1 (6 bases). Germline CDR1 reads SEHNR; CDR2 reads FQNEAQ (reference sequence). Trimming cost V 5 bases and J 5 bases, with 24 bases left between them. The CDR3 loop spans 17 amino acids. The CDR3 reads CASSPSPFLGAGETQYF. DNA of the CDR3: TGTGCCAGCAGCCCAAGCCCGTTCTTGGGGGCTGGGGAGACCCAGTACTTC. The complete variable domain, with remaining parts taken from reference TRBV7-9 and TRBJ2-5, reads DTGVSQNPRHKITKRGQNVTFRCDPISEHNRLYWYRQTLGQGPEFLTYFQNEAQLEKSRLLSDRFSAERPKGSFSTLEIQRTEQGDSAMYLCASSPSPFLGAGETQYFGPGTRLLVL.

The CDR3 region is CSAAPGTGNTIYF. CDR3 DNA: TGCAGCGCCGCCCCAGGGACGGGAAACACCATATATTTT. The chain employs TRBV29-1 and TRBJ1-3; maybe TRBD1 (5 bases). This CDR3 is built from 13 residues. V was pared by 7 bases and J by 4 bases, with 14 bases between. Per germline, CDR1 SQVTM and CDR2 ANQGSEA.

The gene calls are TRBV6-5 and TRBJ1-5; 8 bases are shared with TRBD1. The CDR3 contains 15 residues. CDR1 and CDR2 (germline): MNHEY, SVGAGI. The ends lost 5 bases at V and 2 bases at J; junction bases unmatched: 5. The CDR3 sequence is CASSHAQGGNQPQHF. CDR3 DNA: TGTGCCAGCAGTCACGCACAGGGGGGCAATCAGCCCCAGCATTTT.

This sequence joins TRBV4-2 and TRBJ1-1; D is perhaps TRBD1 (5 bases). The germline gives CDR1 LGHNA, CDR2 YNFKEQ. The CDR3 length is 15 residues. Trimming removed 2 bases at V and 3 bases at J, with 13 bases between. In nucleotides, the CDR3 is TGTGCCAGCAGCCAACCAGGGTGGGGGGACACTGAAGCTTTCTTT. This translates into CASSQPGWGDTEAFF.